The present TCR beta chain was sequenced within a study of T-cell memory formation after mild COVID-19. The overall study: TCR clusters were mostly confined to one donor each. Broader study findings: Among clones contracting day 15 to 85, CD4/CD8 was balanced, whereas later expanders leaned CD4+. The main location of contracting CD4+ clones was CM and EM, and that of contracting CD8+ clones was EMRA.

Notes on this clonotype: Its antigen is unknown.

This CDR3 region has 16 residues. The germline CDR1 and CDR2 sequences are SGHTA and FQGNSA. V lost 1 base, J lost 9 bases, and 4 bases stayed unmatched. TCRdb called the 5' RACE reads again in MiXCR, with one record for every CDR3 protein. The repertoire has 300,000 to 350,000 distinct CDR3 sequences, roughly an eighth of them found once; the top ten carry about 21%. This clonotype was obtained from a man between 18 and 35 years old who had mild COVID-19 (a few samples of this study predate the infection). Cell type and time point are not known. Sequenced input: PBMCs or a T cell subset sorted from them (not recorded which). The chain joins TRBV7-2 to TRBJ2-1; TRBD2 matches 15 bases. This CDR3 is CASSLDGLAGGFEQFF. CDR3 bases: TGTGCCAGCAGCTTAGACGGACTAGCGGGGGGGTTTGAGCAGTTCTTC.